This T cell receptor beta chain was sequenced in a study of T cell responses to AZD1222 COVID-19 vaccine. Study findings and constraints: Spike-specific TCR breadth rose after two AZD1222 doses, and depth rose as well. Only after the peak T cell response were repertoires sampled. Seropositive at baseline were only a handful of AZD1222 recipients. White British donors predominated, females outnumbered males, and clonal diversity was possibly underestimated.

The CDR3 has 15 residues. The V gene end was trimmed by 6 bases and the J gene end by 2 bases; junction bases not matched to a gene: 7. Germline V gene lookup returns CDR1 LNHDA and CDR2 SQIVND (reference sequence). Here immunoSEQ multiplex PCR was the method, and the copy in TCRdb shows in-frame clones only, minus some. The sample gives around 81,000 clones, about 82% of which show up once; 2.5% to 3.5% is in the top ten. As regards this clone: Its specificity is not known.

The chain employs TRBV19 and TRBJ1-3; 7 positions match TRBD1. This receptor was taken from an adult in good health. This sample comprised peripheral blood, obtained on day 0 of AZD1222 vaccination. CDR3 amino acids: CASSPDRLTGNTIYF. The CDR3 coding sequence is TGTGCCAGTAGCCCGGACAGGTTAACTGGAAACACCATATATTTT.